Below are 32 T cell receptor beta chains sequenced from a single sample in a study of blood T cells in healthy people across ages (dated by TCRdb to the mid-2010s). Library preparation was by 5' RACE. TCRdb lists the instrument as Illumina HiSeq 2500. A second PCR of roughly 6 to 11 cycles was run with a J-beta primer mix and a sample-barcoded 5' primer. The public reads were quality trimmed at Q25 with fastp and then assembled into clones with MiXCR by TCRdb, keeping productive beta chains. Merged by CDR3 protein, the rows form single entries marked with the most common genes and DNA. The sample table holds some 890,000 distinct CDR3 sequences, of which roughly 29% were seen once. About 10% of the sample rests with the top ten. A further study also used this sample, focusing on T cells of mothers and their children.

The sample taken for sequencing was blood. The receptors shown here come from a woman in her forties in good health.

For this clonotype: The CDR3 carries no conserved terminal phenylalanine or tryptophan, so it likely arises from a read error. This sequence joins TRBV7-9 and TRBJ1-5; tentative D call: TRBD1 (5 bases). CDR1 and CDR2 (germline): SEHNR, FQNEAQ (reference sequence). Trimming took 5 bases from V and 0 from J, leaving 8 bases between them. The CDR3 sequence is 14 residues long. CDR3 bases: TGTGCCAGCAGCCCGGGACTTAGCAATCAGCCCCAGCATTGT. Its translation: CASSPGLSNQPQHC.

This clonotype was seen many times. The chain couples TRBV20-1 to TRBJ2-5; no definite D call. V was pared by 0 bases and J by 5 bases, with 13 bases between. The germline V gene encodes CDR1 DFQATT and CDR2 SNEGSKA (reference sequence). The CDR3 length is 14 residues. CDR3 in DNA: TGCAGTGCTAGAGATTGGCTGCCCCCGGAGACCCAGTACTTC. Its protein is CSARDWLPPETQYF.

Worth noting for this clonotype: A much larger clone differs from this one at a single base, so this may be a read error. The chain couples TRBV30 to TRBJ2-6, with D perhaps assigned TRBD1 or TRBD2 (5 bases each). The CDR3 runs 13 residues. CDR1 GTSNPN and CDR2 SVGIG come from the germline V gene (reference sequence). CDR3 in DNA: TGTGCCTGGAGGGACTCTGGGGCCAACGTCCTGGCTTTC. This sequence encodes CAWRDSGANVLAF. Looking up the rest from reference TRBV30 and TRBJ2-6 gives the full variable domain: SQTIHQWPATLVQPVGSPLSLECTVEGTSNPNLYWYRQAAGRGLQLLFYSVGIGQISSEVPQNLSASRPQDRQFILSSKKLLLSDSGFYLCAWRDSGANVLAFGAGSRLTVL.

This clonotype has more than one count but fewer than ten. The chain is built from TRBV6-6 and TRBJ1-2, with 7 positions matching TRBD1. CDR1 MNHNY and CDR2 SVGAGI come from the germline V gene (reference sequence). With 2 bases clipped from V and 6 bases from J, the junction kept 15 bases outside the gene matches. The CDR3 consists of 17 residues. CDR3 residues: CASSYRVVGTEKDGYTF. In DNA form, the CDR3 reads TGTGCCAGCAGTTACCGCGTTGTGGGGACAGAGAAAGATGGCTACACCTTC.

With regard to this clonotype: Compared with germline, one end of the junction differs, possibly owing to a read error. This sequence joins TRBV27 and TRBJ1-2; no clear D gene. Germline V lookup: CDR1 MNHEY, CDR2 SMNVEV (reference sequence). This CDR3 spans 13 amino acids. The CDR3 sequence is CASSLGSNYDYTF. CDR3 nucleotide sequence: TGTGCCAGCAGTTTGGGGAGTAACTATGACTACACCTTC.

V gene TRBV28 combines with J gene TRBJ2-5, with 11 nucleotides matching TRBD2. CDR3 length: 16 amino acids. The V gene's germline CDR1 is MDHEN and CDR2 SYDVKM. V was clipped by 2 bases and J by 6 bases; unmatched bases: 8. The CDR3 loop is CASSLALAGGGKTQYF. CDR3 nucleotides: TGTGCCAGCAGTTTAGCGCTAGCGGGGGGCGGGAAGACCCAGTACTTC.

The J gene is TRBJ1-5, the V gene TRBV3-1; D possibly corresponds to TRBD1 (6 bases). The CDR3 length is 12 residues. V dropped 3 bases and J dropped 9 bases, with 9 bases sitting between them. Germline V lookup: CDR1 LGHDT, CDR2 YNNKEL (reference sequence). CDR3 residues: CASSHGGLPQHF. The CDR3 DNA is TGTGCCAGCAGCCACGGGGGGCTGCCCCAGCATTTT.

Comments on this clonotype: The junction shows a germline mismatch at one end, possibly a read error. The chain uses TRBV18 and TRBJ2-5; the D call may be TRBD1 or TRBD2 (5 bases each). Germline assignment: CDR1 KGHSH and CDR2 LQKENI. The CDR3 extends over 15 amino acids. The CDR3 loop reads CASPPGTGRQETQYF. The CDR3 DNA is TGTGCCAGCCCACCAGGTACGGGGCGGCAAGAGACCCAGTACTTC.

The rearrangement links TRBV7-9 to TRBJ2-5; D possibly corresponds to TRBD2 (6 bases). Germline CDR1 reads SEHNR; CDR2 reads FQNEAQ (reference sequence). Trimming pared 7 bases from V and 4 bases from J, leaving 13 bases between. This CDR3 has 13 amino acids. The CDR3 is CASTSGGVETQYF. CDR3 nucleotides: TGTGCCAGCACCTCAGGAGGGGTAGAGACCCAGTACTTC.

CDR3 sequence (DNA): TGTGCCAGCAGCTTGGACTCCCGGGACACCTACAATGAGCAGTTCTTC. Its translation is CASSLDSRDTYNEQFF. The chain links TRBV13 to TRBJ2-1; the D gene is possibly TRBD1 (6 bases). Germline V gene data show CDR1 as PRHDT and CDR2 as FYEKMQ (reference sequence). Deletions cut 3 bases from V and 2 bases from J, with 14 bases between. The CDR3 is 16 residues long.

This clonotype was seen a few times. V gene TRBV7-2 combines with J gene TRBJ2-2, with TRBD2 matching 9 bases. V lost 9 bases and J lost 2; bases outside the gene matches: 7. The germline V gene has CDR1 SGHTA and CDR2 FQGNSA. The length of the CDR3 is 15 residues. The CDR3 sequence is CASKRTSANTGELFF. In nucleotides, the CDR3 is TGTGCCAGTAAAAGGACTAGCGCCAACACCGGGGAGCTGTTTTTT.

The chain combines TRBV9 with TRBJ2-7; TRBD2 might be the D (6 bases). The CDR3 spans 15 residues. CDR1 SGDLS and CDR2 YYNGEE come from the germline V gene. V lost 4 bases, J lost 0 bases, and 14 bases lay in between. CDR3: CASSPRGGVSYEQYF. The CDR3 DNA reads TGTGCCAGCAGCCCCCGGGGCGGGGTCTCCTACGAGCAGTACTTC.

This clonotype was detected only a few times. The chain employs TRBV6-1 and TRBJ1-4; 9 bases line up with TRBD1. The V gene end was trimmed by 11 bases and the J gene end by 8 bases; junction bases not matched to a gene: 6. The germline V gene encodes CDR1 MNHNS and CDR2 SASEGT. CDR3 length: 12 amino acids. This chain's CDR3 is CACDRGKEKLFF. The CDR3 region has the DNA TGTGCCTGTGACAGGGGGAAGGAAAAACTGTTTTTT.

V is TRBV20-1 and J is TRBJ1-1, with D hard to call. This CDR3 is built from 14 residues. Germline V lookup: CDR1 DFQATT, CDR2 SNEGSKA (reference sequence). V was trimmed by 5 bases and J by 1 base, leaving 14 bases between them. CDR3 sequence: CSAPNFLTNTEAFF. CDR3 sequence (DNA): TGCAGTGCTCCAAACTTCCTGACGAACACTGAAGCTTTCTTT.

This clonotype appeared a few times. This chain connects TRBV7-2 to TRBJ1-1, with D possibly matching TRBD1 (5 bases). V was shortened by 4 bases and J by 5 bases, with 17 bases between the two germline ends. Germline V lookup: CDR1 SGHTA, CDR2 FQGNSA. This CDR3 has 15 residues. CDR3 bases: TGTGCCAGCAGCTCCCAAAGGGGCTGGGCGACTGAAGCTTTCTTT. Protein sequence: CASSSQRGWATEAFF.

Regarding this clonotype: This could be a read error, since a much larger clone is one nucleotide away. This chain connects TRBV29-1 to TRBJ2-3; TRBD1 might be the D (5 bases). The CDR3 runs to 15 residues. The V gene lost 2 bases and the J gene lost 2 bases, with 14 bases spanning the gap. Germline loops: CDR1 SQVTM, CDR2 ANQGSEA. The CDR3 here is CSVESFTGPTDTQYF. For the CDR3, the DNA is TGCAGCGTTGAAAGTTTTACAGGCCCCACAGATACGCAGTATTTT.

A few counts support this clonotype. The chain joins TRBV3-1 to TRBJ2-1; 9 bases agree with TRBD2. Unmatched junction bases numbered 9, after V lost 0 bases and J lost 3 bases. The germline CDR1 and CDR2 sequences are LGHDT and YNNKEL (reference sequence). This CDR3 comprises 18 residues. The CDR3 sequence is CASSQEFLAGQIYNEQFF. CDR3 nucleotides: TGTGCCAGCAGCCAAGAGTTCCTAGCGGGGCAAATCTACAATGAGCAGTTCTTC.

In this sample, this clonotype turned up a few times. This sequence joins TRBV20-1 and TRBJ1-1; 10 positions match TRBD1. J was trimmed by 3 bases and V by 6 bases; bases with no gene match: 10. CDR1 DFQATT and CDR2 SNEGSKA come from the germline V gene (reference sequence). This CDR3 contains 15 residues. The chain's CDR3 is CSATTGTGAYTEAFF. The CDR3 nucleotides are TGCAGTGCCACAACCGGGACAGGGGCGTACACTGAAGCTTTCTTT.

The chain links TRBV9 to TRBJ2-5, with 11 bases that match TRBD2. Trimming removed 3 bases from V and 11 bases from J; junction bases left unmatched: 15. Per the germline V gene, CDR1 is SGDLS and CDR2 is YYNGEE. This CDR3 is built from 16 residues. CDR3 nucleotide sequence: TGTGCCAGCAGCGCCCGCACTAGCGGGGGCTCCAATGAGCAGTACTTC. It encodes CASSARTSGGSNEQYF.

In this sample, this clonotype turned up a few times. Since a much larger clone is just one base distant, this may be a read error. V gene TRBV5-1 combines with J gene TRBJ2-1; TRBD1 matches at 8 bases. The CDR3 consists of 14 residues. The germline CDR1 and CDR2 sequences are SGHRS and YFSETQ. The CDR3 is CASAGTGNIGERFF. In DNA form, the CDR3 reads TGCGCCAGCGCTGGGACAGGTAATATCGGGGAGCGGTTCTTC.

The J gene is TRBJ1-2, the V gene TRBV7-8; no firm D call. CDR3 length: 15 residues. Looked up from germline, CDR1 is SGHVS and CDR2 is FQNEAQ. With 5 bases removed from V and 0 bases from J, the gap between germline ends came to 13 bases. The CDR3 protein is CASSLTEQTNYGYTF. CDR3 nucleotides: TGTGCCAGCAGCCTCACGGAACAGACTAACTATGGCTACACCTTC.

This clonotype has just a few counts. V is TRBV15 and J is TRBJ2-5; D is undetermined. Germline CDR1 is LNHNV and CDR2 is YYDKDF (reference sequence). The ends were cut back, 5 bases at V and 3 bases at J, with 10 bases in the middle. The length of the CDR3 is 13 residues. CDR3 amino acids: CATSRSEEETQYF. The CDR3 DNA sequence: TGTGCCACCAGCCGGTCCGAGGAAGAGACCCAGTACTTC.

This clonotype was seen a few times. This sequence joins TRBV5-1 and TRBJ1-2, with TRBD1 matching over 9 bases. Trimming removed 1 base from V and 3 bases from J; junction bases left unmatched: 4. The CDR3 loop spans 15 amino acids. Germline V gene lookup returns CDR1 SGHRS and CDR2 YFSETQ. The CDR3 protein is CASSLTGGADYGYTF. CDR3 coding DNA: TGCGCCAGCAGCTTGACAGGGGGCGCCGACTATGGCTACACCTTC. The entire variable domain, with the rest obtained from reference TRBV5-1 and TRBJ1-2, is as follows: KAGVTQTPRYLIKTRGQQVTLSCSPISGHRSVSWYQQTPGQGLQFLFEYFSETQRNKGNFPGRFSGRQFSNSRSEMNVSTLELGDSALYLCASSLTGGADYGYTFGSGTRLTVV.

Of note for this clonotype: This may arise from a read error, as a much more abundant clone is one base away. The chain employs TRBV5-1 and TRBJ2-7; 9 bases fit TRBD1. J gave up 8 bases and V 3 bases, and 12 bases lay outside the gene matches. This CDR3 contains 15 residues. Germline V lookup: CDR1 SGHRS, CDR2 YFSETQ. CDR3 nucleotides: TGCGCCAGCAGCTCCCTCGGGACAGGGATCGAAAAGCAGTACTTC. Amino acid sequence: CASSSLGTGIEKQYF.

This clonotype was observed a single time. In DNA, the CDR3 is TGTGCCAGCAGCCAAGATCTAGCTAGCGGGGGGGAGCAGTACTTC. This gives the protein CASSQDLASGGEQYF. V is TRBV4-2 and J is TRBJ2-5; TRBD2 matches at 12 bases. The CDR3 has 15 amino acids. Germline loops: CDR1 LGHNA, CDR2 YNFKEQ. Trimming took 0 bases from V and 11 from J; bases not matched to a gene: 7.

This clonotype occurred many times. One end of the junction is discordant with germline, which a read error may explain. J is TRBJ1-2 and V is TRBV28; 8 bases agree with TRBD1. There are 15 residues in the CDR3. CDR1 is MDHEN and CDR2 is SYDVKM in the germline V gene. The CDR3 sequence: CASSLSGQGGYGYTF. The CDR3 DNA follows: TGCGCCAGCAGCTTGTCCGGACAGGGTGGCTATGGCTACACCTTC.

This clonotype was counted between two and nine times. This rearrangement joins TRBV7-3 to TRBJ1-2; D gene ambiguous. This CDR3 is 13 amino acids long. V was cut by 0 bases and J by 8 bases, with 10 bases left in between. Per the germline V gene, CDR1 is SGHTA and CDR2 is FQGTGA. The CDR3 bases are TGTGCCAGCAGCTTAACCGAGGTCGGCGGCTACACCTTC. This gives the protein CASSLTEVGGYTF.

This clonotype was recorded at least ten times. CDR3 in amino acids: CASSLALREQFF. The CDR3 DNA reads TGTGCCAGCAGCTTGGCCTTGCGTGAGCAGTTCTTC. This chain links TRBV5-6 with TRBJ2-1; D is uncertain. The CDR3 totals 12 residues. The germline gives CDR1 SGHDT, CDR2 YYEEEE. V lost 0 bases and J 9 bases, leaving 7 bases between the germline ends.

In this sample, this clonotype turned up a few times. This rearrangement joins TRBV7-9 to TRBJ1-1; D uncertain. The V end lost 0 bases, the J end lost 6 bases, and 8 bases lay between the germline ends. The CDR3 is made up of 13 amino acids. Per germline, CDR1 SEHNR and CDR2 FQNEAQ (reference sequence). This CDR3 is CASSLASHPEAFF. CDR3 DNA sequence: TGTGCCAGCAGCTTAGCGTCGCACCCTGAAGCTTTCTTT.

V usage is TRBV20-1 and J usage is TRBJ1-2; D gene uncertain. The CDR3 is made up of 14 amino acids. V was shortened by 0 bases and J by 5 bases, with 13 bases between the two germline ends. In germline, CDR1 is DFQATT, CDR2 SNEGSKA (reference sequence). This CDR3 reads CSARDLVIWYGYTF. CDR3 sequence (DNA): TGCAGTGCTAGAGATCTGGTAATTTGGTATGGCTACACCTTC.

This clonotype was detected a few times. The chain recombines TRBV5-4 with TRBJ2-6; tentative D call: TRBD1 (6 bases). The germline V and J ends were trimmed by 4 bases and 0 bases, with 17 bases remaining between them. This CDR3 is 18 amino acids long. Germline assignment: CDR1 SGHNT and CDR2 YYREEE (reference sequence). The CDR3 DNA reads as TGTGCCAGCAGCGCCCGGGACACCGGACCCTCTGGGGCCAACGTCCTGACTTTC. Its protein product is CASSARDTGPSGANVLTF.

The gene calls are TRBV29-1 and TRBJ2-2; D gene uncertain. V was clipped by 4 bases and J by 0 bases, with 6 bases between them. CDR3 length: 13 residues. Looked up from germline, CDR1 is SQVTM and CDR2 is ANQGSEA. This CDR3 reads CSVGIANTGELFF. The DNA of the CDR3 is TGCAGCGTTGGTATAGCGAACACCGGGGAGCTGTTTTTT.